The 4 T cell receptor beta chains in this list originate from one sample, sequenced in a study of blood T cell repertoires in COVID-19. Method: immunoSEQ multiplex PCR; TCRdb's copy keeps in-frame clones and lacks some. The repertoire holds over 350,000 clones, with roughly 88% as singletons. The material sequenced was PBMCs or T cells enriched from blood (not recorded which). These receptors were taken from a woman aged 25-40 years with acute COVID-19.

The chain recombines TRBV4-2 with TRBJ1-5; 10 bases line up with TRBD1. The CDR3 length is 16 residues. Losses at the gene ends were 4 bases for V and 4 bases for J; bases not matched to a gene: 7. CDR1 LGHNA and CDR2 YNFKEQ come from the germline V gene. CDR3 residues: CASSLFGTGENQPQHF. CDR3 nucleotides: TGTGCCAGCAGCCTTTTCGGGACAGGGGAGAATCAGCCCCAGCATTTT.

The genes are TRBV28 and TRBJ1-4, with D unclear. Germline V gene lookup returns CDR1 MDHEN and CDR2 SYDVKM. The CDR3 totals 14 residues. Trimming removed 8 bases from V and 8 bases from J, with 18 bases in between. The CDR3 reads CASGSARGKEKLFF. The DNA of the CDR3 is TGTGCCAGCGGGAGCGCCCGGGGTAAAGAAAAACTGTTTTTT.

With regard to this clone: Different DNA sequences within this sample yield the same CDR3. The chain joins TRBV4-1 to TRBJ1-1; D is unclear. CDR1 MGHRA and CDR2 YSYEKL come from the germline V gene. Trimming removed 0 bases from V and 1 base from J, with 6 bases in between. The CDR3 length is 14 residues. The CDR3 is CASSQEPGNTEAFF. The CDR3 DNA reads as TGCGCCAGCAGCCAAGAACCCGGGAACACTGAAGCTTTCTTT.

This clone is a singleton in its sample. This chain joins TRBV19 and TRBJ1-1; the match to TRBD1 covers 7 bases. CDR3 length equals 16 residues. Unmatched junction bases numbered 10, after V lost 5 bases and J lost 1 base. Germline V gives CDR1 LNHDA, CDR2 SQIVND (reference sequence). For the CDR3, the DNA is TGTGCCAGTAGTCAAATAACAGGGGCCACGAACACTGAAGCTTTCTTT. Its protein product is CASSQITGATNTEAFF. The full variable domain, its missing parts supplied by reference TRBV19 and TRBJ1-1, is DGGITQSPKYLFRKEGQNVTLSCEQNLNHDAMYWYRQDPGQGLRLIYYSQIVNDFQKGDIAEGYSVSREKKESFPLTVTSAQKNPTAFYLCASSQITGATNTEAFFGQGTRLTVV.